The clone carrying this T cell receptor (beta chain) occurred many times. Antigen unknown. These data are taken from a study of T-cell reconstitution after alpha-beta-depleted transplantation in children. Findings of the study overall: Recipient T cells and thymic progenitors that survived gave rise to the high TCRbeta diversity observed at day 60 in some patients. Where alpha-beta T cells came from about two months after transplant was reportedly several hundred expanded graft clones. After one year, T-cell counts and TCRbeta diversity mostly came from new T cells.

The authors prepared the TCRbeta library with unique molecular identifiers. TCRdb passed the PCR reads through MiXCR, listing each CDR3 protein once. Here the sample spans some 300,000 distinct CDR3 sequences, less than 9.5% being singletons. The CDR3 totals 17 residues. Germline V gives CDR1 MDHEN, CDR2 SYDVKM. V lost 3 bases and J 4 bases, leaving 16 bases between the germline ends. This TCR was recovered from a female patient younger than 10 who had a stem cell transplant for Fanconi anemia, so the T cells may come from the graft donor. This chain joins TRBV28 and TRBJ2-6; D gene uncertain. The sample consisted of peripheral blood, taken 360 days after TCRalphabeta/CD19-depleted stem cell transplant. CDR3 coding DNA: TGTGCCAGCAGTTTGGGTCTCGGTGGCTTGGGGGCCAACGTCCTGACTTTC. Its protein is CASSLGLGGLGANVLTF.